Listed below are T cell receptor beta chains from one sample, sequenced in a study of cytomegalovirus exposure and HLA in healthy donors. The protocol was immunoSEQ multiplex PCR, while the TCRdb copy is restricted to in-frame clones and leaves out a portion. The sample has 55,000 to 65,000 clones, roughly 90% seen once; the top ten hold around 1.5%. The sequenced sample consisted of PBMCs. The origin of the receptors is a man aged 30 to 45 in good health and CMV-seropositive. Each CDR3 is given with its conserved first and last residue. Each record gives: clone size, V gene, D gene, J gene, CDR3 protein, CDR3 DNA. D genes are given only for firm matches. Size tells how often a clone was seen (once, few, many) or the class of an expanded clone, and some rows leave it out.

.	TRBV4-3	.	TRBJ1-5	CASSQAPGQPQHF	TGCGCCAGCAGCCAAGCGCCGGGACAGCCCCAGCATTTT
once	TRBV10-2	.	TRBJ1-3	CASSESIRQRAGNTIYF	TGCGCCAGCAGTGAGTCGATAAGACAAAGAGCTGGAAACACCATATATTTT
.	TRBV14	TRBD2	TRBJ2-7	CASSPTGSGRLYSYEQYF	TGTGCCAGCAGCCCCACGGGTAGCGGGAGGCTATACTCCTACGAGCAGTACTTC
.	TRBV5-1	.	TRBJ2-4	CASSLVGGTKNIQYF	TGCGCCAGCAGCTTGGTCGGCGGCACAAAAAACATTCAGTACTTC
.	TRBV4-2	TRBD1	TRBJ1-5	CASSPTRGAGNQPQHF	TGTGCCAGCAGTCCCACCAGGGGGGCGGGCAATCAGCCCCAGCATTTT
.	TRBV9	.	TRBJ2-3	CASSVGGRGTDTQYF	TGTGCCAGCAGCGTAGGTGGGAGAGGGACAGATACGCAGTATTTT
.	TRBV19	TRBD2	TRBJ2-5	CASSDSRGRETQYF	TGTGCCAGTAGCGACTCCCGCGGGAGAGAGACCCAGTACTTC
.	TRBV4-3	TRBD1	TRBJ2-1	CASSQGPGTGPYNEQFF	TGCGCCAGCAGCCAAGGCCCCGGGACAGGGCCCTACAATGAGCAGTTCTTC
.	TRBV30	TRBD1	TRBJ1-5	CAWSVWGQGINQPQHF	TGTGCCTGGAGTGTTTGGGGACAGGGAATCAATCAGCCCCAGCATTTT
.	TRBV2	.	TRBJ2-3	CASSVETGPDTQYF	TGTGCCAGCAGTGTGGAGACAGGCCCAGATACGCAGTATTTT
.	TRBV12-5	.	TRBJ1-5	CASGLVLDGAGEPQHF	TGTGCTAGTGGTTTGGTATTGGACGGCGCAGGGGAGCCCCAGCATTTT
.	TRBV7-3	TRBD1	TRBJ1-2	CASSTTGNLGGYTF	TGTGCCAGCAGCACGACAGGGAATCTGGGTGGCTACACCTTC
.	TRBV29-1	TRBD1	TRBJ1-2	CSVEGSDRVGIYGYTF	TGCAGCGTTGAAGGGAGTGACAGGGTAGGGATATATGGCTACACCTTC
.	TRBV7-3	TRBD1	TRBJ1-2	CASSPTGTGGQGYTF	TGTGCCAGCAGCCCAACCGGGACAGGGGGCCAGGGCTACACCTTC
.	TRBV18	TRBD2	TRBJ2-7	CASSPLTSSDEQYF	TGTGCCAGCTCACCTTTGACTAGCTCCGACGAGCAGTACTTC
.	TRBV4-1	.	TRBJ2-7	CASSQDSTVYYEQYF	TGCGCCAGCAGCCAAGATTCGACAGTGTACTACGAGCAGTACTTC
.	TRBV19	TRBD1	TRBJ2-7	CASSIEGDRGFYEQYF	TGTGCCAGTAGTATAGAAGGGGACAGGGGTTTCTACGAGCAGTACTTC
.	TRBV19	.	TRBJ2-3	CASSGGRRGDTQYF	TGTGCCAGTAGCGGTGGGAGGCGGGGAGATACGCAGTATTTT
.	TRBV1	.	TRBJ2-3	CTSSQTKHTQYF	TGCACCAGCAGCCAGACTAAACATACGCAGTATTTT
.	TRBV19	.	TRBJ1-3	CASSATGSVNTIYF	TGTGCCAGTAGTGCCACAGGGAGCGTAAACACCATATATTTT
.	TRBV6-5	.	TRBJ1-3	CASSYSRDSTAIYF	TGTGCCAGCAGTTACTCGCGAGACTCCACCGCCATATATTTT
.	TRBV21-1	.	TRBJ2-6	CASSKGLRVSGANVLTF	TGTGCCAGCAGCAAAGGGCTCAGGGTTTCTGGGGCCAACGTCCTGACTTTC
.	TRBV5-4	.	TRBJ1-5	CASSVGQNQPQHF	TGTGCCAGCAGCGTAGGACAGAATCAGCCCCAGCATTTT
few	TRBV7-9	.	TRBJ2-1	CASSLSRGTYNEQFF	TGTGCCAGCAGCTTGAGTCGCGGCACCTACAATGAGCAGTTCTTC
.	TRBV28	TRBD1	TRBJ1-4	CASSPGGRSGEKLFF	TGTGCCAGCAGTCCAGGGGGCAGGTCTGGTGAAAAACTGTTTTTT
.	TRBV18	.	TRBJ2-1	CASSPVVSSYNEQFF	TGTGCCAGCTCACCCGTAGTGAGCTCCTACAATGAGCAGTTCTTC
.	TRBV6-1	TRBD2	TRBJ2-7	CASSESVVAGDEQYF	TGTGCCAGCAGTGAATCGGTTGTTGCGGGAGACGAGCAGTACTTC
.	TRBV5-4	.	TRBJ2-7	CASSLAGDEQYF	TGTGCCAGCAGCTTAGCCGGAGACGAGCAGTACTTC
once	TRBV27	.	TRBJ1-5	CASSSAGGGQPQHF	TGTGCCAGCAGTTCCGCCGGGGGAGGTCAGCCCCAGCATTTT
.	TRBV11-2	.	TRBJ1-4	CASSYASDEKLFF	TGTGCCAGCAGCTACGCATCAGATGAAAAACTGTTTTTT
.	TRBV7-9	.	TRBJ2-7	CSSSPRDKQFSYEQYF	TGTTCCAGCAGCCCCAGGGACAAGCAGTTCTCCTACGAGCAGTACTTC
once	TRBV18	TRBD2	TRBJ2-2	CASSPRGRAAGELFF	TGTGCCAGCTCACCGCGCGGGAGAGCGGCCGGGGAGCTGTTTTTT
.	TRBV30	TRBD2	TRBJ2-1	CAWSLAGGLNEQFF	TGTGCCTGGAGTCTAGCGGGAGGGCTCAATGAGCAGTTCTTC
.	TRBV4-1	TRBD2	TRBJ2-1	CASSQEPSLAGHNEQFF	TGCGCCAGCAGCCAAGAGCCCTCTTTAGCGGGACACAATGAGCAGTTCTTC
.	TRBV7-9	.	TRBJ2-1	CSSSLASVPEQFF	TGTTCCAGCAGCTTAGCCTCAGTTCCTGAGCAGTTCTTC
.	TRBV28	TRBD1	TRBJ2-1	CASYSGTGSYNEQFF	TGTGCCAGCTATTCCGGGACAGGGTCTTACAATGAGCAGTTCTTC
.	TRBV6-6	.	TRBJ1-3	CASSYSKSSGNTIYF	TGTGCCAGCAGTTACTCGAAGAGCTCTGGAAACACCATATATTTT
.	TRBV5-1	.	TRBJ2-5	CASSRVDGGETQYF	TGCGCCAGCAGTCGAGTCGACGGGGGAGAGACCCAGTACTTC
.	TRBV27	.	TRBJ2-1	CASTGDGGHEQFF	TGTGCCAGCACAGGAGACGGGGGGCATGAGCAGTTCTTC
.	TRBV7-9	.	TRBJ2-1	CASSLAYQSINEQFF	TGTGCCAGCAGCTTAGCGTACCAGTCCATCAATGAGCAGTTCTTC
few	TRBV4-1	.	TRBJ1-5	CASSPLGRLSNQPQHF	TGCGCCAGCAGCCCCCTCGGCAGACTTAGCAATCAGCCCCAGCATTTT
.	TRBV7-3	TRBD1	TRBJ1-1	CASSTKQGATTEAFF	TGTGCCAGCAGCACGAAACAGGGGGCGACCACTGAAGCTTTCTTT
.	TRBV18	.	TRBJ2-1	CASSPGGLSLYNEQFF	TGTGCCAGCTCACCAGGGGGCCTTTCACTTTACAATGAGCAGTTCTTC
.	TRBV30	TRBD1	TRBJ1-6	CAWSKGQDNSPLHF	TGTGCCTGGAGTAAAGGACAGGATAATTCACCCCTCCACTTT
.	TRBV25-1	.	TRBJ1-1	CASTKTGLNTEAFF	TGTGCCAGCACCAAGACAGGCCTTAACACTGAAGCTTTCTTT
.	TRBV7-8	TRBD1	TRBJ1-2	CASSLSGDRGPGGYTF	TGTGCCAGCAGCTTATCGGGGGACAGGGGGCCCGGTGGCTACACCTTC
.	TRBV2	.	TRBJ2-5	CAGSEGGVETQYF	TGTGCGGGGTCGGAGGGCGGGGTAGAGACCCAGTACTTC
once	TRBV6-5	TRBD1	TRBJ1-6	CASRKAGTVSRSLHF	TGTGCCAGCAGAAAAGCCGGGACAGTTAGCCGATCCCTCCACTTT
.	TRBV11-1	TRBD2	TRBJ2-7	CASSSLPGLAGAYEQYF	TGTGCCAGCAGCTCTTTACCTGGACTAGCGGGAGCTTACGAGCAGTACTTC
.	TRBV5-6	.	TRBJ2-3	CASSLILQGDTQYF	TGTGCCAGCAGCTTGATCCTCCAGGGAGATACGCAGTATTTT
.	TRBV16	.	TRBJ2-3	CASIRDSGTDTQYF	TGTGCCAGCATCCGGGACTCTGGCACAGATACGCAGTATTTT
.	TRBV11-3	.	TRBJ2-7	CASSVLRAGSSYEQYF	TGTGCCAGCAGCGTCCTGAGGGCGGGAAGCTCCTACGAGCAGTACTTC
.	TRBV2	TRBD1	TRBJ1-5	CASTDWGQGDGNQPQHF	TGTGCCAGCACCGATTGGGGACAGGGGGACGGCAATCAGCCCCAGCATTTT
.	TRBV6-5	TRBD2	TRBJ2-5	CASRAPGLAVETQYF	TGTGCCAGCAGAGCCCCGGGACTAGCGGTCGAGACCCAGTACTTC